The sequence of this T cell receptor beta chain was determined in a study of vaccination and CD4 T cells after COVID-19. Turning to the study itself: At a median around 72 days (range 14 to 241) after dose two, post-vaccine samples were obtained. Study-level findings and limits: Convalescent patients displayed spike mono-reactivity in 304 of 307 vaccine-specific clones.

The CDR3 spans 15 residues. The ends were cut back, 6 bases at V and 2 bases at J, with 16 bases in the middle. CDR1 is MNHEY, CDR2 SVGEGT, per germline. The treatment here: 10-day PBMC culture with coronavirus spike peptide pools or control peptides (ViraFEST assay). Positivity by PCR occurred from March to December 2020, a period that predated US Alpha, Beta and Delta variants. Sequenced with the Oncomine TCR Beta short-read assay was DNA taken from cultured CD4+ T cells. From cultured CD4+ T cells, genomic DNA was extracted. TCRdb independently ran MiXCR on the PCR reads; one entry per CDR3 protein. Found here are 15,000 or so distinct CDR3 sequences, about 76% of them singletons; the top ten hold around 15%. This clonotype was picked up one time. The antigen is unknown.

Material: CD4+ T cells from blood, cultured in vitro. This clonotype was obtained from a human donor who had recovered from COVID-19. The chain combines TRBV6-2 or TRBV6-3 with TRBJ1-2; D not certain. The CDR3 DNA is TGTGCCAGCAGAACCCTAGGGAGTACAAACTATGGCTACACCTTC. As protein: CASRTLGSTNYGYTF.